This entry is about one T cell receptor beta chain. Its matching antigen is unknown. This sample stems from a study of cytomegalovirus exposure and HLA in healthy donors. Study-wide results and caveats: Altogether, about 160 TCR beta chains were recorded as cytomegalovirus-associated. Later on, a genetic analysis was performed. It linked a missense variant in DCLRE1C with V- and J-gene trimming of TCR beta. In a later analysis, productive TCRs from donors in an Asian-associated ancestry cluster reportedly carried fewer N-insertions than the cohort mean.

PCR employed 60 Vbeta and 13 Jbeta primers. The table came from immunoSEQ multiplex PCR; TCRdb's copy has only in-frame clones and leaves some out. This sample has about 150,000 clones, with 65% to 75% found just once. The CDR3 consists of 18 residues. Between the trimmed V and J ends, which lost 1 base and 0 bases, there was a span of 15 bases. Germline-derived CDR1 and CDR2 are SGHTA and FQGTGA. This TCR came from a man in his sixties in good health and CMV-seronegative. The V call is TRBV7-3, the J call TRBJ2-2; TRBD2 is a possible D gene (6 bases). Sequencing was performed on PBMCs. The CDR3 loop is CASSLIPVGGANTGELFF. The CDR3 DNA follows: TGTGCCAGCAGCTTAATACCAGTCGGGGGTGCGAACACCGGGGAGCTGTTTTTT.